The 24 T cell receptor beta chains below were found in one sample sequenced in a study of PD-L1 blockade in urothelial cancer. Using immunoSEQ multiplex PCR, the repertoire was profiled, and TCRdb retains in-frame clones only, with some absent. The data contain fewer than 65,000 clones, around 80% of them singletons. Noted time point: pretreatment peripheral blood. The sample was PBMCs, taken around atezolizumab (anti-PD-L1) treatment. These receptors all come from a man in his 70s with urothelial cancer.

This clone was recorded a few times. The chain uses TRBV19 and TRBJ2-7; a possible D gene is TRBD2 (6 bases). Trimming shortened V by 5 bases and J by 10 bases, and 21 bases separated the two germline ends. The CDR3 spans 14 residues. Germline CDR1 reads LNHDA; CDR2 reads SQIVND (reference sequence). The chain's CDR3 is CASSLGTSPERQYF. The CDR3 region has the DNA TGTGCCAGTAGTCTCGGGACTTCGCCGGAGAGACAGTACTTC.

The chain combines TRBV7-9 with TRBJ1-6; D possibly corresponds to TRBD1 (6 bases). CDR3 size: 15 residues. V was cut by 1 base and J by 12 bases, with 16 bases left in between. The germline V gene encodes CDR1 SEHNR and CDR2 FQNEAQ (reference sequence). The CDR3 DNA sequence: TGTGCCAGCAGCTTAGGTGGGGACACCACAAGACCCCTCCACTTT. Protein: CASSLGGDTTRPLHF.

Here the CDR3 DNA reads TGTGCCAGCAGTTACCGGGACTACCTTTCGGGTGAGCAGTTCTTC. This codes for CASSYRDYLSGEQFF. The rearrangement links TRBV2 to TRBJ2-1; TRBD2 agrees at 7 bases. Germline V gene lookup returns CDR1 SNHLY and CDR2 FYNNEI. The CDR3 has 15 amino acids. The V and J ends lost 5 bases and 9 bases, in that order; junction bases with no gene match: 13.

The CDR3 reads CASSPRGTGGETQYF. The CDR3, as DNA: TGTGCCAGCTCACCACGAGGGACAGGGGGGGAGACCCAGTACTTC. The chain uses TRBV18 and TRBJ2-5, with 11 bases matching TRBD1. Germline assignment: CDR1 KGHSH and CDR2 LQKENI. This CDR3 comprises 15 residues. V lost 1 base to trimming and J lost 5 bases; unmatched junction nucleotides: 3.

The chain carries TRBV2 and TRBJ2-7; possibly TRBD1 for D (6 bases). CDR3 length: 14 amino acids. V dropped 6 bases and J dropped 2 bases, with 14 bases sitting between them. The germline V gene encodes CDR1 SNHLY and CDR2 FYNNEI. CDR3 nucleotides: TGTGCCAGCAGCCAACAGGGTTACGCCTACGAGCAGTACTTC. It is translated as CASSQQGYAYEQYF.

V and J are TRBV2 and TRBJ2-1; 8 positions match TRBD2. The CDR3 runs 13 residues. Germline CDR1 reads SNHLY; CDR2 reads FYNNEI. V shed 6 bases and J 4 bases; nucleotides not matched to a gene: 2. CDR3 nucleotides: TGTGCCAGCAGCCAGCGGGAGTACAATGAGCAGTTCTTC. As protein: CASSQREYNEQFF.

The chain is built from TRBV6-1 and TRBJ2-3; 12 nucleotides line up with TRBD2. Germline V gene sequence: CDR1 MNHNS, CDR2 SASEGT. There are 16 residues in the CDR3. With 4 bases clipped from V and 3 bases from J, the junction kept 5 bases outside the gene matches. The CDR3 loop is CASSVTSGSFTDTQYF. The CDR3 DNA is TGTGCCAGCAGTGTGACTAGCGGGAGCTTTACAGATACGCAGTATTTT.

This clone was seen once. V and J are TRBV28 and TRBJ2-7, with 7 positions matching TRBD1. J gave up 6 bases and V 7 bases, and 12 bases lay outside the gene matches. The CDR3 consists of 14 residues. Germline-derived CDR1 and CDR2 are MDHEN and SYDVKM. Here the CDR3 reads CASTRGQVRGEQYF. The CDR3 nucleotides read TGTGCCAGCACCCGCGGACAGGTTAGAGGCGAGCAGTACTTC.

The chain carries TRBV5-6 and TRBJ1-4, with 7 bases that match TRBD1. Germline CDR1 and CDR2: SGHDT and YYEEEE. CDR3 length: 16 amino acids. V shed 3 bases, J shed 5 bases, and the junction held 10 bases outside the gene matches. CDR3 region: CASSSHTGAANEKLFF. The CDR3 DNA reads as TGTGCCAGCAGCTCTCATACAGGGGCGGCGAATGAAAAACTGTTTTTT.

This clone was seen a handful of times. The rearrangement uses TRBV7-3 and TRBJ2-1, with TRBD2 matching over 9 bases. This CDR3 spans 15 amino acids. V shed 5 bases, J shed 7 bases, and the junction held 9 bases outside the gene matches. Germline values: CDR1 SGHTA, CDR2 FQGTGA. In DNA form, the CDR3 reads TGTGCCAGCAGCATAGCGGGAGAGGGGGGTAATGAGCAGTTCTTC. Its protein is CASSIAGEGGNEQFF.

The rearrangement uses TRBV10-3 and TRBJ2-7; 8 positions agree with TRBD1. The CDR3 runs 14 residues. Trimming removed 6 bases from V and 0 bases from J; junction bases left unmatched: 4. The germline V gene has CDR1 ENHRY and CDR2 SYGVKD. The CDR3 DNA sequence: TGTGCCATCAGGAGGACAGGGACCTCCTACGAGCAGTACTTC. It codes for CAIRRTGTSYEQYF.

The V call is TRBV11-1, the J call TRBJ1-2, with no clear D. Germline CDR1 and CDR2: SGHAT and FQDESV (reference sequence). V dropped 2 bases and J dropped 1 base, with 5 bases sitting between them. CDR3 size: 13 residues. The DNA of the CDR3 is TGTGCCAGCAGCTTATCCAGTAACTATGGCTACACCTTC. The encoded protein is CASSLSSNYGYTF.

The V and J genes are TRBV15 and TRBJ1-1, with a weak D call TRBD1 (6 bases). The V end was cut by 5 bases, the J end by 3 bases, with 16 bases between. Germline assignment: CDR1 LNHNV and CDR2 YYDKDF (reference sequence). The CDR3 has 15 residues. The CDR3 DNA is TGTGCCACCAGCCTTACAGGGCTCGATCACACTGAAGCTTTCTTT. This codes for CATSLTGLDHTEAFF.

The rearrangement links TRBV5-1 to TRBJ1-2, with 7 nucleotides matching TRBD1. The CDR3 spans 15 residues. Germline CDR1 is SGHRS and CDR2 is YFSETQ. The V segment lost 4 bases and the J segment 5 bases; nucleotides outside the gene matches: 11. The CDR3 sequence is CASSRQGTLEYGYTF. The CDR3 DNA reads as TGCGCCAGCAGCCGACAGGGAACACTTGAATATGGCTACACCTTC. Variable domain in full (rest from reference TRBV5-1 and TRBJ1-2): KAGVTQTPRYLIKTRGQQVTLSCSPISGHRSVSWYQQTPGQGLQFLFEYFSETQRNKGNFPGRFSGRQFSNSRSEMNVSTLELGDSALYLCASSRQGTLEYGYTFGSGTRLTVV.

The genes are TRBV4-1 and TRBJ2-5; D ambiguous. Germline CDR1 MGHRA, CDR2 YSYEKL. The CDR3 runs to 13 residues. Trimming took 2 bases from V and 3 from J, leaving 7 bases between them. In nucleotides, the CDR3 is TGCGCCAGCAGCCAAACCCCAGAAGAGACCCAGTACTTC. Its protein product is CASSQTPEETQYF.

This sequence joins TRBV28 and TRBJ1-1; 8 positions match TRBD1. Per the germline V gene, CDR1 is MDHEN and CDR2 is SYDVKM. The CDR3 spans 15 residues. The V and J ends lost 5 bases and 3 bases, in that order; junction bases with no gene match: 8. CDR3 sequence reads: CASSAARGLDTEAFF. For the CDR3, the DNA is TGTGCCAGCAGTGCAGCCAGGGGGCTCGACACTGAAGCTTTCTTT.

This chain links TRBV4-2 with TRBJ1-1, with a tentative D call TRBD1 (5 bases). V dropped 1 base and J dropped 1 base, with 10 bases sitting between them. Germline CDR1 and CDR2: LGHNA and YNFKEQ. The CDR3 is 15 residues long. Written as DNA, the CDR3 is TGTGCCAGCAGCCAAGTTGGGGGGACGAACACTGAAGCTTTCTTT. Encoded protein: CASSQVGGTNTEAFF.

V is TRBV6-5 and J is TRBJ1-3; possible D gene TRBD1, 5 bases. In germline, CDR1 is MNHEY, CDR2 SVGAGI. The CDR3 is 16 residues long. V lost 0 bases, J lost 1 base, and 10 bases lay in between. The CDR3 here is CASSYSQAGSGNTIYF. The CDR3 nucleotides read TGTGCCAGCAGTTACTCGCAGGCAGGGTCTGGAAACACCATATATTTT.

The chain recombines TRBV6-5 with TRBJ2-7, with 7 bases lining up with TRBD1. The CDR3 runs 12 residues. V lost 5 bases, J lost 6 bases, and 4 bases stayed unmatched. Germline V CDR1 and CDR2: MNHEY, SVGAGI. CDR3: CASSRQGREQYF. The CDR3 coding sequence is TGTGCCAGCAGTCGACAGGGACGCGAGCAGTACTTC.

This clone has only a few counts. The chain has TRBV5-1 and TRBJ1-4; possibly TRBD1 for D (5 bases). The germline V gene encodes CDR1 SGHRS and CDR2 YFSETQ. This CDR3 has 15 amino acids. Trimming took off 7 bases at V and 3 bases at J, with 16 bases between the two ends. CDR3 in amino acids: CASAGWGGANEKLFF. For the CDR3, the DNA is TGCGCCAGCGCAGGGTGGGGTGGCGCTAATGAAAAACTGTTTTTT.

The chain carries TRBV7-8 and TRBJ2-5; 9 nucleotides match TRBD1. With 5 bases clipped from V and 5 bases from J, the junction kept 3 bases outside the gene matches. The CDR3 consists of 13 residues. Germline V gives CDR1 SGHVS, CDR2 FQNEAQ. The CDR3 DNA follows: TGTGCCAGCAGCCTCGACAGGGGGGAGACCCAGTACTTC. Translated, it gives CASSLDRGETQYF.

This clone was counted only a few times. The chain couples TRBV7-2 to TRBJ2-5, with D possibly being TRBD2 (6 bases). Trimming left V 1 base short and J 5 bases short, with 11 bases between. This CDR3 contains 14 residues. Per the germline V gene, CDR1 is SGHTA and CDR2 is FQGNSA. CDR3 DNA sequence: TGTGCCAGCAGCTTAGGTGGAGGGGTGGAGACCCAGTACTTC. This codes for CASSLGGGVETQYF. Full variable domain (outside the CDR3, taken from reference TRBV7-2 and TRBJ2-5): GAGVSQSPSNKVTEKGKDVELRCDPISGHTALYWYRQSLGQGLEFLIYFQGNSAPDKSGLPSDRFSAERTGGSVSTLTIQRTQQEDSAVYLCASSLGGGVETQYFGPGTRLLVL.

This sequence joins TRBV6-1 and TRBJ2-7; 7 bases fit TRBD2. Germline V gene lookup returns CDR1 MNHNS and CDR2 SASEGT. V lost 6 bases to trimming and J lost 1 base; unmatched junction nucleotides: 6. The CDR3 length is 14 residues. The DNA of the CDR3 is TGTGCCAGCAGGGGGCGGGGGACTTCCTACGAGCAGTACTTC. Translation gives CASRGRGTSYEQYF.

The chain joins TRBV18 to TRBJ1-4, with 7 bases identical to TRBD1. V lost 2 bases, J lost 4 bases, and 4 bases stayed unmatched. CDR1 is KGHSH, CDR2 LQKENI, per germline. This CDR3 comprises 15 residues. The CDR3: CASSPDRALNEKLFF. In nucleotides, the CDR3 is TGTGCCAGCTCACCAGACAGGGCCCTTAATGAAAAACTGTTTTTT. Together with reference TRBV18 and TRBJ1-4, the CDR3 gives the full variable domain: NAGVMQNPRHLVRRRGQEARLRCSPMKGHSHVYWYRQLPEEGLKFMVYLQKENIIDESGMPKERFSAEFPKEGPSILRIQQVVRGDSAAYFCASSPDRALNEKLFFGSGTQLSVL.